Below are 11 T cell receptor beta chains sequenced from a single sample in a study of identical twins. Each CDR3 protein gets one entry after TCRdb re-called the 5' RACE reads with MiXCR. Found here are 1,800,000 or so distinct CDR3 sequences, less than 40% of them singletons; the top ten hold 0.25% to 0.3%. The specimen sequenced was cord blood. The receptor source for this set is a newborn girl in good health.

This clonotype was found many times. At one end, the junction sequence differs from germline, possibly due to a read error. DNA of the CDR3: TGTGCCAGCAGCGGGACAGGGGGCATGAACACTGAAGCTTTCTTT. This encodes CASSGTGGMNTEAFF. The chain recombines TRBV5-1 with TRBJ1-1; 12 bases agree with TRBD1. This CDR3 is 15 amino acids long. Germline V gene data show CDR1 as SGHRS and CDR2 as YFSETQ.

Points on this clonotype: This may be a read error, as it is one base from a much larger clone. The J gene is TRBJ2-7, the V gene TRBV14; D is possibly TRBD1 (5 bases). Germline V gene data show CDR1 as SGHDN and CDR2 as FVKESK. V lost 4 bases and J 2 bases, leaving 18 bases between the germline ends. CDR3 length: 16 residues. Here the CDR3 reads CASSRRHGRVPYEQYF. The CDR3 DNA is TGTGCCAGCAGCCGTAGACACGGCAGGGTTCCCTACGAGCAGTACTTC.

The chain couples TRBV27 to TRBJ2-4; 8 nucleotides line up with TRBD2. Trimming took 4 bases from V and 13 from J; bases not matched to a gene: 15. The CDR3 sequence is 15 residues long. Germline V gene data show CDR1 as MNHEY and CDR2 as SMNVEV (reference sequence). The CDR3 nucleotides read TGTGCCAGCAGTTGGACTAGCCCAGACTACAATGAGCAGTACTTC. Amino acids: CASSWTSPDYNEQYF.

The table lists this clonotype with a few counts. The rearrangement uses TRBV28 and TRBJ1-2; D is possibly TRBD1 (5 bases). Between the trimmed V and J ends, which lost 3 bases and 0 bases, there was a span of 17 bases. The CDR3 loop spans 17 amino acids. The germline V gene has CDR1 MDHEN and CDR2 SYDVKM. CDR3 amino acids: CASSFWKGPTANYGYTF. The CDR3, as DNA: TGTGCCAGCAGTTTTTGGAAGGGACCGACCGCTAACTATGGCTACACCTTC.

This clonotype was seen only a few times. The junction and the germline gene differ at one end; a read error may be behind it. V and J are TRBV5-1 and TRBJ2-2, with no clear D. CDR3 length: 15 amino acids. From germline, CDR1 is SGHRS and CDR2 YFSETQ. The CDR3 here is CASSLDRVGTGELFF. CDR3 in DNA: TGTGCCAGCAGCTTAGATCGGGTCGGCACCGGGGAGCTGTTTTTT.

This clonotype was detected a few times. The chain combines TRBV5-1 with TRBJ1-4; D gene uncertain. Germline V gene sequence: CDR1 SGHRS, CDR2 YFSETQ. CDR3 length equals 15 residues. Trimming removed 1 base from V and 4 bases from J, with 11 bases in between. CDR3 residues: CASSLRSDLNEKLFF. For the CDR3, the DNA is TGCGCCAGCAGCTTGAGGTCCGACCTTAATGAAAAACTGTTTTTT.

In its sample, this clonotype was seen once. A much larger clone lies a single base off, so this may be a read error. This chain links TRBV5-1 with TRBJ2-1; maybe TRBD1 (6 bases). Germline V gene lookup returns CDR1 SGHRS and CDR2 YFSETQ. The length of the CDR3 is 16 residues. The DNA for the CDR3 is TGCGCCAGCAGCCGAGACCCCGGGACATCTTACAATGGGCAGTTCTTC. Amino acids: CASSRDPGTSYNGQFF.

The gene calls are TRBV6-6 and TRBJ1-4; possible D gene TRBD1, 5 bases. Germline loops: CDR1 MNHNY, CDR2 SVGAGI (reference sequence). V lost 7 bases, J lost 7 bases, and 19 bases lay in between. The CDR3 is 15 amino acids. The chain's CDR3 is CASNILGVGGEKLFF. The CDR3 DNA reads TGTGCCAGCAACATACTAGGGGTTGGGGGTGAAAAACTGTTTTTT.

A remark on this clonotype: An end of the junction does not agree with germline; a read error may underlie this. V and J are TRBV20-1 and TRBJ2-7; 8 bases match TRBD2. The length of the CDR3 is 14 residues. CDR1 DFQATT and CDR2 SNEGSKA come from the germline V gene (reference sequence). The CDR3: CSAPQRGRSYEQNF. In nucleotides, the CDR3 is TGCAGTGCCCCTCAGCGGGGGCGCTCCTACGAGCAGAACTTC.

The chain couples TRBV12-3 or TRBV12-4 to TRBJ2-1; tentatively, D is TRBD1 or TRBD2 (5 bases each). The CDR3 contains 16 residues. Trimming removed 5 bases from V and 5 bases from J, with 19 bases in between. The CDR3 nucleotides read TGTGCCAGCAGTCGAAGAATGCTGGGACCCAACAATGAGCAGTTCTTC. Protein sequence: CASSRRMLGPNNEQFF.

This sequence joins TRBV2 and TRBJ1-2, with D perhaps matching TRBD1 (5 bases). Trimming shortened V by 6 bases and J by 3 bases, and 17 bases separated the two germline ends. Germline V gene data show CDR1 as SNHLY and CDR2 as FYNNEI. The CDR3 covers 15 residues. CDR3 DNA: TGTGCCAGCAGGGAGCAGAAAGGGGCGCACTATGGCTACACCTTC. This sequence encodes CASREQKGAHYGYTF.